This T cell receptor (beta chain) came from a study of blood T cell repertoires in COVID-19 (dated by TCRdb to 2018 to 2021). Turning to the overall study: Collaborator samples came from the United States, Italy and Spain and covered acute and convalescent phases of COVID-19. The material from the prospective study consisted of cDNA or gDNA derived from T cells, B-cell-depleted T cells, or PBMCs. Subjects who had been exposed to COVID-19, were actively infected with it, or had recovered from it provided the deeply sampled blood TCRbeta repertoires that made up the dataset. The repertoires were released in a freely available public database intended as a resource for research on the immune response to SARS-CoV-2. Samples were obtained from the ongoing ImmuneRACE study (first 160 participants) and from some 1,300 subjects provided by 6 global collaborators. Nearly every sample came with metadata listing a de-identified subject ID, COVID-19 status, age in years and sex. Where available, HLA class I and class II types were taken from metadata supplied by the sample provider and were not determined by assay-based typing. What the authors observed across the whole study: The amount of clinical and demographic metadata varied by source and participant and was provided uncurated.

TCRbeta CDR3 regions were amplified from genomic DNA using the immunoSEQ Assay, a bias-controlled multiplex PCR. The authors' pipeline ran thus. The number of nucleated cells in each sample was estimated by amplification of reference gene primers within the assay. To quantify the absolute abundance of each unique TCRbeta CDR3 rearrangement, sequence reads were collapsed and filtered. For each sample, productive Simpson clonality was calculated by taking the square root of Simpson's diversity index across productive rearrangements. As stored in TCRdb, this immuneACCESS dataset retains in-frame rearrangements with V and J assigned. A fraction of the clones does not appear; measured against another copy, unresolved V genes explain less than half of the discrepancy, and the remainder lacks a known reason. That table supplies the V and J calls and clone size; D and trimming were determined from the DNA. The sample yields fewer than 450,000 clones; about 91% were counted once. The ten largest clones take up around 13% of the sample.

As to this clone: What antigen it recognizes has not been identified. The sample holds no much larger clone one base away, and base qualities are not on file.

In Seattle, one collaborating source enrolled patients while the infection was active and tracked those patients longitudinally over the course of disease. Collaborating institutions collected whole blood in K2EDTA tubes following their own protocols. For TCRbeta analysis, collaborators shipped samples in one of three forms: frozen whole blood, isolated PBMCs, or DNA extracted from either of those sample types. CDR1 and CDR2 are drawn from the germline V gene: SGHTA, FQGTGA. The CDR3 runs 16 residues from the cysteine to the phenylalanine. Just CDR3 DNA is preserved here, 48 bases in frame from base 1. Trimming leaves V shorter by 5 bases and J shorter by 5 bases, with the junction holding 10 bases beyond the gene matches.

The chain is made from TRBV7-3 and TRBJ2-2, with 8 middle bases fitting TRBD1. The sample was peripheral blood. The TCR was taken from a woman aged 50 to 60 with COVID-19, enrolled during active disease. The nucleotides are TGTGCCAGCAGCCTGTCAGGGGGCTGGGGTACCGGGGAGCTGTTTTTT. This codes for CASSLSGGWGTGELFF.